These T cell receptor beta chains were read from a single sample in a study of T cell repertoires in cytomegalovirus infection. TCRdb recomputed calls from the reads with MiXCR, one row per CDR3 protein. There are around 100,000 distinct CDR3 sequences in the sample; approximately 45% occur only once, and less than 80% lies in the top ten. These TCRs' antigens remain unknown. The source was CD8+ T cells from cultured PBMCs, collected from culture after CMV antigen stimulation. The receptors derive from a human donor in good health (CMV status not recorded). Some clones in this sample may be carry-over from other donors' samples. Both conserved end residues are part of each CDR3. A D gene is named only where the DNA matches it firmly. Clone size is stated in some rows and not others, as once, few, many or a class when expanded.

>TRBV5-6|TRBD1|TRBJ1-1|.
CASSPWTGGRAFF
TGTGCCAGCAGCCCATGGACAGGGGGCAGAGCTTTCTTT
>TRBV12-3/TRBV12-4|TRBD1|TRBJ1-2|.
CASSPPGTGWNYGYTF
TGTGCCAGCAGTCCCCCCGGGACAGGGTGGAACTATGGCTACACCTTC
>TRBV12-3/TRBV12-4|.|TRBJ2-6|few
CASSFTRATSGANVLTF
TGTGCCAGCAGTTTTACCAGGGCGACCTCTGGGGCCAACGTCCTGACTTTC
>TRBV12-3/TRBV12-4|.|TRBJ2-1|.
CASSLQGYNEQFF
TGTGCCAGCAGTTTGCAGGGATACAATGAGCAGTTCTTC
>TRBV7-9|.|TRBJ2-3|few
CASSPMWGGAVTDTQYF
TGTGCCAGCAGCCCCATGTGGGGGGGGGCCGTGACAGATACGCAGTATTTT
>TRBV7-6|TRBD1|TRBJ2-1|few
CASSLGQGAGGEQFF
TGTGCCAGCAGCTTAGGGCAGGGGGCAGGGGGTGAGCAGTTCTTC
>TRBV6-6|.|TRBJ2-5|.
CASTSGETQYF
TGTGCCAGCACCTCAGGAGAGACCCAGTACTTC
>TRBV7-9|TRBD2|TRBJ2-1|.
CASSSSAGTSGPSSYNEQFF
TGTGCCAGCAGCTCGAGCGCGGGCACTAGCGGGCCTAGCTCCTACAATGAGCAGTTCTTC
>TRBV7-8|.|TRBJ2-5|few
CASSSKRVSLKETQYF
TGTGCCAGCAGCTCTAAGAGGGTATCTCTGAAAGAGACCCAGTACTTC
>TRBV2|TRBD2|TRBJ2-7|.
CASSVAGGPKEQYF
TGTGCCAGCAGTGTTGCGGGGGGGCCAAAAGAGCAGTACTTC
>TRBV12-3/TRBV12-4|.|TRBJ1-1|few
CASSAAGNLNTEAFF
TGTGCCAGCAGCGCCGCGGGGAACCTGAACACTGAAGCTTTCTTT
>TRBV6-5|.|TRBJ1-5|once
CASGDSNQPQHF
TGTGCCAGCGGGGATAGCAATCAGCCCCAGCATTTT
>TRBV27|TRBD1|TRBJ1-2|few
CASSHGQEYGYTF
TGTGCCAGCAGTCACGGACAGGAGTATGGCTACACCTTC
>TRBV7-9|TRBD1|TRBJ2-7|many
CASTKGWGTGAYEQYF
TGTGCCAGCACCAAGGGCTGGGGGACAGGGGCCTACGAGCAGTACTTC
>TRBV4-2|.|TRBJ2-7|.
CASSQDGWEQYF
TGTGCCAGCAGCCAAGATGGTTGGGAGCAGTACTTC
>TRBV19|TRBD1|TRBJ2-7|few
CASSIGGQGTYEQYF
TGTGCCAGTAGTATCGGGGGACAGGGTACGTACGAGCAGTACTTC
>TRBV28|.|TRBJ2-5|few
CASAGRRTGLETQYF
TGTGCCAGCGCCGGGCGTCGAACTGGATTAGAGACCCAGTACTTC
>TRBV7-6|.|TRBJ2-2|.
CASSLLAGTGELFF
TGTGCCAGCAGCCTCCTCGCTGGGACCGGGGAGCTGTTTTTT
>TRBV27|.|TRBJ2-1|.
CASLDYPGTSNEQFF
TGTGCCAGCCTAGACTATCCGGGGACTTCAAATGAGCAGTTCTTC
>TRBV7-2|.|TRBJ2-5|few
CASSFTGLETQYF
TGTGCCAGCAGCTTCACAGGGCTGGAAACCCAGTACTTC
>TRBV7-9|.|TRBJ1-3|few
CASRSVLSGNTIYF
TGTGCCAGCAGATCGGTCCTCTCTGGAAACACCATATATTTT
>TRBV2|TRBD1|TRBJ2-7|.
CASRGTGGYEQYF
TGTGCCAGCAGGGGGACAGGGGGCTACGAGCAGTACTTC
>TRBV7-8|TRBD2|TRBJ2-3|many
CASSLDLSGAPEDTQYF
TGTGCCAGCAGCTTAGATCTTAGCGGGGCCCCAGAGGATACGCAGTATTTT
>TRBV28|.|TRBJ2-7|.
CASSFSRQAASYEQYF
TGTGCCAGCAGTTTCTCGAGACAGGCAGCCTCCTACGAGCAGTACTTC
>TRBV6-2/TRBV6-3|.|TRBJ2-3|.
CASIRAGIYSSTDTQYF
TGTGCCAGCATTAGGGCCGGTATCTACTCTAGCACAGATACGCAGTATTTT
>TRBV12-3/TRBV12-4|.|TRBJ2-5|many
CASSHEGTQYF
TGTGCCAGCAGTCACGAGGGGACCCAGTACTTC
>TRBV6-1|.|TRBJ1-6|.
CASSELRGHSPLHF
TGTGCCAGCAGTGAGTTGAGGGGTCACTCACCCCTCCACTTT
>TRBV6-5|.|TRBJ2-3|.
CDSTNSRTDTQYF
TGTGACAGCACCAATAGTCGCACAGATACGCAGTATTTT
>TRBV6-5|TRBD1|TRBJ2-1|few
CASSPGTGVYNEQFF
TGTGCCAGCAGTCCCGGGACAGGTGTTTACAATGAGCAGTTCTTC
>TRBV5-1|.|TRBJ2-4|.
CASSLPREGAHLNIQYF
TGCGCCAGCAGCTTGCCCCGGGAGGGGGCGCACCTAAACATTCAGTACTTC
>TRBV12-3/TRBV12-4|TRBD2|TRBJ2-7|.
CASSLNLAGGSEQYF
TGTGCCAGCAGTTTGAATCTAGCGGGGGGCAGCGAGCAGTACTTC
>TRBV7-2|.|TRBJ2-7|.
CASSLGIGDYYEQYF
TGTGCCAGCAGCTTAGGTATAGGTGATTACTACGAGCAGTACTTC
>TRBV7-6|TRBD1|TRBJ1-4|.
CASSSDRLGEKLFF
TGTGCCAGCAGCTCGGACAGGTTGGGGGAAAAACTGTTTTTT
>TRBV6-1|TRBD2|TRBJ2-1|.
CASSDGTSGFHEQFF
TGTGCCAGCAGTGATGGGACTAGCGGCTTCCATGAGCAGTTCTTT
>TRBV19|.|TRBJ1-5|.
CASSIDAGPNQPRHF
TGTGCCAGTAGTATAGATGCGGGACCTAATCAGCCCCGGCATTTT
>TRBV19|TRBD2|TRBJ2-1|few
CASSLSGDLYNEQFF
TGTGCCAGTAGCCTGAGCGGGGACCTCTACAATGAGCAGTTCTTC
>TRBV10-3|.|TRBJ2-7|.
CAISVRASDYEQYF
TGTGCCATCAGTGTAAGGGCTAGCGACTACGAGCAGTACTTC
>TRBV12-3/TRBV12-4|.|TRBJ1-2|many
CASSEDTYGYTF
TGTGCCAGCAGTGAGGACACCTATGGCTACACCTTC
>TRBV11-3|TRBD2|TRBJ2-2|few
CASSSLAGEYTGELFF
TGTGCCAGCAGCTCTTTAGCGGGAGAATACACCGGGGAGCTGTTTTTT
>TRBV7-6|.|TRBJ2-1|many
CASSLGNEQFF
TGTGCCAGCAGCTTAGGCAATGAGCAGTTCTTC
>TRBV11-2|.|TRBJ2-2|.
CASGRGLYSGELFF
TGTGCCTCAGGAAGAGGACTATACAGCGGGGAGCTGTTTTTT
>TRBV12-3/TRBV12-4|.|TRBJ1-1|few
CASSLATGPTEAFF
TGTGCCAGCAGTTTAGCTACAGGGCCCACTGAAGCTTTCTTT
>TRBV7-3|TRBD2|TRBJ2-1|few
CASSLRGQTSINNEQFF
TGTGCCAGCAGCTTAAGAGGGCAGACTAGCATCAACAATGAGCAGTTCTTC
>TRBV27|.|TRBJ2-3|many
CASSFLSVSTDTQYF
TGTGCCAGCAGTTTCCTCAGCGTTAGCACAGATACGCAGTATTTT
>TRBV12-3/TRBV12-4|TRBD1|TRBJ1-2|.
CASSPTGNGYTF
TGTGCCAGCAGTCCGACAGGGAATGGCTACACCTTC
>TRBV19|.|TRBJ2-7|few
CASSIAPDTTYEQYF
TGTGCCAGTAGTATAGCTCCGGACACTACCTACGAGCAGTACTTC
>TRBV16|.|TRBJ1-1|.
CASTPVLNTEAFF
TGTGCCAGCACCCCGGTACTAAACACTGAAGCTTTCTTT
>TRBV27|.|TRBJ1-1|many
CASSSGLRNTEAFF
TGTGCCAGCAGTTCGGGGCTCCGGAACACTGAAGCTTTCTTT
>TRBV7-9|.|TRBJ1-2|many
CASSSVEGFFFYGYTF
TGTGCCAGCAGCTCGGTGGAAGGGTTTTTTTTCTATGGCTACACCTTC
>TRBV12-3/TRBV12-4|.|TRBJ2-7|few
CASSHGISYEQYF
TGTGCCAGCAGTCACGGGATTTCCTACGAGCAGTACTTC
>TRBV5-1|.|TRBJ2-1|many
CASSTTGVTYNEQFF
TGCGCCAGCAGCACTACAGGTGTCACCTACAATGAGCAGTTCTTC
>TRBV7-8|.|TRBJ2-1|.
CASSSPSAAGGEQFF
TGTGCCAGCAGCTCTCCCTCGGCGGCAGGTGGTGAGCAGTTCTTC